What follows describes a single T cell receptor beta chain. This sample is part of a study of CD8 T cells in Susac syndrome. An amount of RNA that ranged from roughly 0.5 to 1 ug was reverse transcribed with random hexamers. MiXCR, run by TCRdb on the immunoSEQ multiplex PCR reads, gives a single entry per CDR3 protein. The table lists over 300,000 distinct CDR3 sequences, 90% to 95% of them singletons. Between the trimmed V and J ends, which lost 4 bases and 5 bases, there was a span of 14 bases. The length of the CDR3 is 15 residues. Germline lookup yields CDR1 SNHLY and CDR2 FYNNEI. Sequencing was carried out using CD4+ T cells from PBMCs. This sequence joins TRBV2 and TRBJ1-4; D is undetermined. The receptor was isolated from a human donor with multiple sclerosis. CDR3 in DNA: TGTGCCAGCAGTGCAGGATCCGGCGTAAATGAAAAACTGTTTTTT. Residues: CASSAGSGVNEKLFF.